A single sample gave rise to the 9 T cell receptor beta chains below, sequenced in a study of cytomegalovirus exposure and HLA in healthy donors. Sequencing was performed with immunoSEQ multiplex PCR; in TCRdb, only in-frame clones are kept and a portion is missing. The sample has 250,000 to 350,000 clones, 86% seen once. The sample consisted of PBMCs. These TCRs come from a woman aged 18 to 35 in good health and CMV-seronegative.

This clone was recorded only once. The junction and the germline gene differ at one end; a read error may be behind it. The rearrangement links TRBV19 to TRBJ1-4; D remains ambiguous. The CDR3 extends over 13 amino acids. Germline V lookup: CDR1 LNHDA, CDR2 SQIVND (reference sequence). The CDR3 bases are TGTGCCAGTAGTATACGGGTAAACGAAAAACTGCTTTTT. It translates to CASSIRVNEKLLF. The variable domain in full, with the rest retrieved from reference TRBV19 and TRBJ1-4, is DGGITQSPKYLFRKEGQNVTLSCEQNLNHDAMYWYRQDPGQGLRLIYYSQIVNDFQKGDIAEGYSVSREKKESFPLTVTSAQKNPTAFYLCASSIRVNEKLLFGSGTQLSVL.

This chain links TRBV7-3 with TRBJ2-3, with D maybe TRBD2 (5 bases). The CDR3 extends over 15 amino acids. CDR1 and CDR2 (germline): SGHTA, FQGTGA. V was clipped by 2 bases and J by 5 bases, with 14 bases between them. The CDR3 loop is CASSLYGSRIDTQYF. In DNA form, the CDR3 reads TGTGCCAGCAGCTTATATGGGAGCAGGATAGATACGCAGTATTTT.

Points on this clone: A far larger clone is only one base removed, so a read error is likely. V usage is TRBV5-1 and J usage is TRBJ1-2; D is ambiguous. Germline values: CDR1 SGHRS, CDR2 YFSETQ. The V and J ends lost 4 bases and 0 bases respectively, with 7 bases between them. There are 13 residues in the CDR3. CDR3 loop: CASSQDSNYGYTF. DNA of the CDR3: TGCGCCAGCAGCCAAGACTCTAACTATGGCTACACCTTC.

The chain has TRBV6-6 and TRBJ1-1, with 7 bases matching TRBD1. V trimming: 4 bases; J trimming: 1 base; junction bases outside the gene matches: 3. The CDR3 runs 14 residues. The germline gives CDR1 MNHNY, CDR2 SVGAGI (reference sequence). The CDR3 reads CASSSRTGNTEAFF. The CDR3, as DNA: TGTGCCAGCAGTTCCAGGACAGGGAACACTGAAGCTTTCTTT.

This clone was recorded once. The chain joins TRBV5-6 to TRBJ1-2, with 7 bases identical to TRBD1. With 0 bases clipped from V and 13 bases from J, the junction kept 6 bases outside the gene matches. Germline lookup yields CDR1 SGHDT and CDR2 YYEEEE. The CDR3 is 12 residues long. Here the CDR3 DNA reads TGTGCCAGCAGCTTGGGTGACAGGGAAGGCACCTTC. Protein product: CASSLGDREGTF.

The chain has TRBV9 and TRBJ1-1; perhaps TRBD1 as D (6 bases). CDR1 SGDLS and CDR2 YYNGEE come from the germline V gene. The CDR3 extends over 13 amino acids. Trimming removed 3 bases at V and 4 bases at J, with 10 bases between. The CDR3 sequence: CASSARDTTEAFF. The CDR3 region has the DNA TGTGCCAGCAGCGCCCGGGACACCACTGAAGCTTTCTTT.

The chain couples TRBV14 to TRBJ2-3; D call uncertain. This CDR3 spans 13 amino acids. Between the trimmed V and J ends, which lost 3 bases and 6 bases, there was a span of 10 bases. Germline V gives CDR1 SGHDN, CDR2 FVKESK. Here the CDR3 reads CASSHLFSDTQYF. The CDR3 nucleotides read TGTGCCAGCAGCCATTTATTTAGTGATACGCAGTATTTT.

This chain connects TRBV28 to TRBJ1-5, with a tentative D call TRBD1 (6 bases). V was clipped by 7 bases and J by 0 bases, with 10 bases between them. From germline, CDR1 is MDHEN and CDR2 SYDVKM. The CDR3 runs to 14 residues. The CDR3 loop reads CASTPDSSNQPQHF. DNA of the CDR3: TGTGCCAGCACCCCGGACAGTAGCAATCAGCCCCAGCATTTT. The variable domain in full, with the rest retrieved from reference TRBV28 and TRBJ1-5, is DVKVTQSSRYLVKRTGEKVFLECVQDMDHENMFWYRQDPGLGLRLIYFSYDVKMKEKGDIPEGYSVSREKKERFSLILESASTNQTSMYLCASTPDSSNQPQHFGDGTRLSIL.

The chain employs TRBV29-1 and TRBJ2-3; TRBD2 might be the D (6 bases). With 8 bases removed from V and 1 base from J, the gap between germline ends came to 13 bases. The CDR3 is made up of 13 amino acids. Per germline, CDR1 SQVTM and CDR2 ANQGSEA. CDR3 amino acids: CSLGAGRTDTQYF. CDR3 in DNA: TGCAGCTTAGGAGCGGGCCGCACAGATACGCAGTATTTT.